The 17 T cell receptor beta chains presented below share a single source sample, sequenced in a study of blood T cell repertoires in COVID-19. The assay was immunoSEQ multiplex PCR, and TCRdb's table has in-frame clones only and misses some. The table records roughly 220,000 clones, 80% to 90% of them present only once. Material: PBMCs or T cells enriched from blood (not recorded which). The receptor source for this set is a woman aged 18 to 35 in a cohort exposed to, infected with or recovered from COVID-19 (not recorded which).

The gene calls are TRBV11-3 and TRBJ1-2, with 8 bases that match TRBD1. V shed 0 bases, J shed 8 bases, and the junction held 2 bases outside the gene matches. Looked up from germline, CDR1 is SGHNT and CDR2 is YENEEA. This CDR3 region has 13 residues. The CDR3 DNA sequence: TGTGCCAGCAGCTTAGAGACAGGGGAAGGCTACACCTTC. Amino acid sequence: CASSLETGEGYTF.

The V call is TRBV6-4, the J call TRBJ1-3, with unresolved D. The CDR3 covers 16 residues. Germline V CDR1 and CDR2: MRHNA, SNTAGT. Trimming took off 5 bases at V and 0 bases at J, with 14 bases between the two ends. The DNA of the CDR3 is TGTGCCAGCAGTCCTCCCCCAGGCAACTCTGGAAACACCATATATTTT. Protein product: CASSPPPGNSGNTIYF.

This clone has only one observation. This chain connects TRBV19 to TRBJ2-1; TRBD1 aligns across 11 bases. Per the germline V gene, CDR1 is LNHDA and CDR2 is SQIVND (reference sequence). This CDR3 region has 16 residues. V shed 4 bases and J 6 bases; nucleotides not matched to a gene: 8. CDR3 nucleotide sequence: TGTGCCAGTAGTACAAAAGGGACAGGGGGTTTCAATGAGCAGTTCTTC. Translating it yields CASSTKGTGGFNEQFF.

The chain links TRBV7-9 to TRBJ1-1; no definite D call. In germline, CDR1 is SEHNR, CDR2 FQNEAQ (reference sequence). With 5 bases removed from V and 6 bases from J, the gap between germline ends came to 10 bases. This CDR3 has 12 residues. CDR3 in amino acids: CASSLPGSEAFF. CDR3 bases: TGTGCCAGCAGCCTACCCGGGTCTGAAGCTTTCTTT.

The rearrangement uses TRBV28 and TRBJ1-5, with D tentatively TRBD1 (5 bases). CDR3 length: 12 residues. V lost 5 bases, J lost 9 bases, and 11 bases lay in between. Per germline, CDR1 MDHEN and CDR2 SYDVKM. The CDR3 nucleotides read TGTGCCAGCAGTCTCAGGGTAGGGCCCCAGCATTTT. Translating gives CASSLRVGPQHF.

The chain is built from TRBV5-1 and TRBJ2-1, with D unclear. CDR1 is SGHRS, CDR2 YFSETQ, per germline. Deletions cut 0 bases from V and 0 bases from J, with 7 bases between. The CDR3 has 15 residues. This chain's CDR3 is CASSLDPVSYNEQFF. The CDR3 DNA is TGCGCCAGCAGCTTGGATCCGGTCTCCTACAATGAGCAGTTCTTC.

The chain recombines TRBV5-4 with TRBJ2-5, with D possibly matching TRBD1 (5 bases). Germline V CDR1 and CDR2: SGHNT, YYREEE (reference sequence). The CDR3 runs to 13 residues. The V end lost 3 bases, the J end lost 6 bases, and 12 bases lay between the germline ends. CDR3 in amino acids: CASSSTDRQTQYF. CDR3 DNA: TGTGCCAGCAGCTCGACAGACCGACAGACCCAGTACTTC.

The rearrangement uses TRBV5-1 and TRBJ2-1, with TRBD2 matching over 8 bases. Germline V gene sequence: CDR1 SGHRS, CDR2 YFSETQ. After removal of 0 bases from V and 5 bases from J, the junction contained 4 bases not matched to a gene. The CDR3 runs to 15 residues. CDR3 in amino acids: CASSLESSGHNEQFF. The CDR3 DNA is TGCGCCAGCAGCTTGGAGTCTAGCGGGCACAATGAGCAGTTCTTC.

The chain has TRBV11-2 and TRBJ2-2; 12 nucleotides align to TRBD2. CDR3 length: 15 amino acids. The V and J ends lost 4 bases and 6 bases, in that order; junction bases with no gene match: 3. The germline V gene encodes CDR1 SGHAT and CDR2 FQNNGV. The chain's CDR3 is CASSSLAGGPGELFF. In DNA form, the CDR3 reads TGTGCCAGCAGCTCTCTAGCGGGGGGGCCCGGGGAGCTGTTTTTT.

J is TRBJ2-7 and V is TRBV14; 7 nucleotides agree with TRBD1. The CDR3 sequence is 15 residues long. With V trimmed by 3 bases and J by 0 bases, 5 bases remained unmatched. In germline, CDR1 is SGHDN, CDR2 FVKESK. The CDR3 is CASSQGDSLSYEQYF. DNA of the CDR3: TGTGCCAGCAGCCAGGGGGACAGCCTCTCCTACGAGCAGTACTTC. Drawing the rest from reference TRBV14 and TRBJ2-7, the complete variable domain is EAGVTQFPSHSVIEKGQTVTLRCDPISGHDNLYWYRRVMGKEIKFLLHFVKESKQDESGMPNNRFLAERTGGTYSTLKVQPAELEDSGVYFCASSQGDSLSYEQYFGPGTRLTVT.

This rearrangement joins TRBV3-1 (or the pseudogene TRBV3-2) to TRBJ2-7, with D perhaps matching TRBD1 (6 bases). This CDR3 spans 13 amino acids. Trimming shortened V by 3 bases and J by 6 bases, and 12 bases separated the two germline ends. Germline V lookup: CDR1 LGHDT, CDR2 YNNKEL (reference sequence). CDR3 protein: CASSHPTGREQYF. The CDR3 DNA reads as TGTGCCAGCAGCCATCCCACAGGGCGCGAGCAGTACTTC.

The genes are TRBV7-3 and TRBJ2-7; 8 bases map to TRBD1. The ends lost 2 bases at V and 2 bases at J; junction bases unmatched: 5. The CDR3 extends over 15 amino acids. Germline CDR1 reads SGHTA; CDR2 reads FQGTGA. The chain's CDR3 is CASSLAGTGTYEQYF. DNA of the CDR3: TGTGCCAGCAGCTTAGCCGGGACAGGTACCTACGAGCAGTACTTC.

The V and J genes are TRBV7-3 and TRBJ2-7; D may be TRBD1 (7 bases). V lost 5 bases and J 5 bases, leaving 16 bases between the germline ends. This CDR3 region has 14 residues. Germline V gene data show CDR1 as SGHTA and CDR2 as FQGTGA. Here the CDR3 reads CASSPQGGNDEQYF. CDR3 DNA sequence: TGTGCCAGCAGCCCCCAGGGGGGCAACGACGAGCAGTACTTC.

The J gene is TRBJ1-4, the V gene TRBV7-2, with 7 bases lining up with TRBD1. Germline CDR1 SGHTA, CDR2 FQGNSA. The J segment lost 4 bases and the V segment lost 4 bases, leaving 6 bases of the junction unmatched. The CDR3 consists of 15 residues. CDR3 in amino acids: CASSSQGLVNEKLFF. CDR3 nucleotides: TGTGCCAGCAGCTCACAGGGGCTAGTTAATGAAAAACTGTTTTTT.

CDR3 in DNA: TGTGCCAGCAGTTTTGGACTTATCGGGGAGCTGTTTTTT. Protein product: CASSFGLIGELFF. This rearrangement joins TRBV27 to TRBJ2-2; TRBD2 might be the D (5 bases). CDR3 size: 13 residues. The V gene lost 3 bases and the J gene lost 7 bases, with 9 bases spanning the gap. The germline gives CDR1 MNHEY, CDR2 SMNVEV (reference sequence).

The chain is built from TRBV14 and TRBJ2-2; no reliable D call. The CDR3 has 13 residues. Germline-derived CDR1 and CDR2 are SGHDN and FVKESK. Trimming stripped 6 bases from V and 4 bases from J, with 9 bases between. The CDR3 reads CASSLERTGELFF. In DNA form, the CDR3 reads TGTGCCAGCAGTCTAGAACGCACCGGGGAGCTGTTTTTT. Based on the CDR3 plus reference TRBV14 and TRBJ2-2, the full variable domain is EAGVTQFPSHSVIEKGQTVTLRCDPISGHDNLYWYRRVMGKEIKFLLHFVKESKQDESGMPNNRFLAERTGGTYSTLKVQPAELEDSGVYFCASSLERTGELFFGEGSRLTVL.

V gene TRBV5-6 combines with J gene TRBJ1-6, with unresolved D. V lost 0 bases, J lost 2 bases, and 9 bases lay in between. Germline lookup yields CDR1 SGHDT and CDR2 YYEEEE. The CDR3 has 16 residues. The CDR3 sequence is CASSLDSGTYNSPLHF. CDR3 in DNA: TGTGCCAGCAGCTTGGATTCGGGAACCTATAATTCACCCCTCCACTTT.